This record concerns one T cell receptor beta chain sequence. CDR3 length equals 15 residues. The V and J ends lost 3 bases and 8 bases, in that order; junction bases with no gene match: 10. Germline assignment: CDR1 PRHDT and CDR2 FYEKMQ (reference sequence). This entry is derived from a study of Ad26.COV2.S vaccination and SARS-CoV-2 variants. Assay: immunoSEQ multiplex PCR; the TCRdb copy retains only in-frame clones and omits some. The sample lists hundreds of thousands of clones, roughly 87% seen once, with 3.4% in the top ten. The treatment denotes: some 20 received Ad26.COV2.S at low or high dose, single or two shots; 5 received placebo; per-sample allocation not given. Samples came from day 63 after the first vaccine or placebo injection. Donor was an adult aged 18-55 years in Boston. The vaccine antigen was prefusion-stabilized Wuhan SARS-CoV-2 spike.

The chain carries TRBV13 and TRBJ2-1; the match to TRBD2 covers 7 bases. Sequencing used peripheral blood, obtained in a trial of Ad26.COV2.S vaccine versus placebo. This receptor was obtained from a person between 18 and 60 years old who received the Ad26.COV2.S COVID-19 vaccine or a placebo. The CDR3 DNA follows: TGTGCCAGCAGCTTCACCGGGGGGATTAACGATGAGCAGTTCTTC. Amino acid sequence: CASSFTGGINDEQFF.